The T cell receptor beta chain under discussion was sequenced for a study of vaccination and CD4 T cells after COVID-19. Study background: Each individual in the study obtained two doses of BNT162b2 or mRNA-1273 vaccine.

A note on this clonotype: No antigen is known for it.

As to treatment: approximately 9-day PBMC culture with coronavirus spike peptide pools or control peptides (ViraFEST assay). Wells contained 1.8 million or so PBMCs each, and these were cultured with 7.5 to 10 IU/ml IL-2 and 9.5 to 10 ug/ml peptide pools. The Oncomine TCR Beta short-read assay generated sequence data from the DNA of cultured CD4+ T cells. From the PCR reads, TCRdb called clonotypes with MiXCR, one entry per CDR3 protein. The table lists 15,000 to 20,000 distinct CDR3 sequences, 44% of them singletons, with roughly 3.5% in the top ten. The sequence was obtained from a human donor who had recovered from COVID-19. Sequencing input: CD4+ T cells from blood, cultured in vitro.

The CDR3, as DNA: TGCGCCAGCAGCCAAGATATCGCGACTACGAGCACCGGGGAGCTGTTTTTT. As protein: CASSQDIATTSTGELFF. V gene TRBV4-3 combines with J gene TRBJ2-2; D is possibly TRBD2 (5 bases). The CDR3 runs 17 residues. Germline CDR1 reads LGHNA; CDR2 reads YSLEER. Trimming shortened V by 0 bases and J by 4 bases, and 15 bases separated the two germline ends.